Presented here are 30 T cell receptor beta chains from one specimen sequenced in a study of long-term antiretroviral therapy in people with HIV. The immunoSEQ assay was v3.0, run at survey level. Clones were read by immunoSEQ multiplex PCR, and TCRdb kept only the in-frame ones, dropping some. The sample holds 25,000 to 35,000 clones, approximately 97% seen once. The starting material was unsorted PBMCs, obtained 6.9 years after starting antiretroviral therapy. The receptors shown here come from a young man with HIV.

This clone was picked up one time. The chain employs TRBV5-4 and TRBJ1-2, with D possibly being TRBD1 (5 bases). The CDR3 totals 13 residues. V lost 1 base and J lost 8, with 12 bases in between. Germline CDR1 is SGHNT and CDR2 is YYREEE (reference sequence). The CDR3 loop is CASSLPGPQGYTF. In DNA, the CDR3 is TGTGCCAGCAGCTTGCCAGGGCCTCAAGGCTACACCTTC. The full variable domain, completed using reference TRBV5-4 and TRBJ1-2, is ETGVTQSPTHLIKTRGQQVTLRCSSQSGHNTVSWYQQALGQGPQFIFQYYREEENGRGNFPPRFSGLQFPNYSSELNVNALELDDSALYLCASSLPGPQGYTFGSGTRLTVV.

The chain combines TRBV29-1 with TRBJ1-1, with D uncertain. V lost 1 base to trimming and J lost 7 bases, with 10 bases between them. Per the germline V gene, CDR1 is SQVTM and CDR2 is ANQGSEA. This CDR3 is 12 amino acids long. The CDR3 region has the DNA TGCAGCGTTGAAGGTCGCTCAGTTGAAGCTTTCTTT. Residues: CSVEGRSVEAFF.

The chain carries TRBV7-8 and TRBJ2-2; 10 bases are shared with TRBD1. CDR3 length equals 15 residues. The trim removed 7 bases at V and 5 bases at J, leaving 7 bases unmatched. CDR1 and CDR2 (germline): SGHVS, FQNEAQ. The CDR3 region is CASKDRGRRTGELFF. The CDR3 DNA follows: TGTGCCAGCAAAGACAGGGGGCGCAGGACCGGGGAGCTGTTTTTT.

V is TRBV28 and J is TRBJ2-2; D is unclear. The CDR3 length is 14 residues. V lost 1 base and J 8 bases, leaving 11 bases between the germline ends. Germline values: CDR1 MDHEN, CDR2 SYDVKM. CDR3 in DNA: TGTGCCAGCAGTTTATCCAGGATCAAGGGGGAGCTGTTTTTT. Translation: CASSLSRIKGELFF.

CDR3 sequence (DNA): TGTGCCAGCAGCCCCAGCGGTTGGGGCCTTAGGAACACCATATATTTT. Protein: CASSPSGWGLRNTIYF. J is TRBJ1-3 and V is TRBV13; a weak D match, TRBD1 (5 bases). This CDR3 contains 16 residues. V gave up 5 bases and J gave up 7 bases, with 21 bases separating them. The germline V gene has CDR1 PRHDT and CDR2 FYEKMQ (reference sequence). Combining the CDR3 with reference TRBV13 and TRBJ1-3 gives the whole variable domain AAGVIQSPRHLIKEKRETATLKCYPIPRHDTVYWYQQGPGQDPQFLISFYEKMQSDKGSIPDRFSAQQFSDYHSELNMSSLELGDSALYFCASSPSGWGLRNTIYFGEGSWLTVV.

The rearrangement uses TRBV9 and TRBJ1-5; a weak D match, TRBD1 (5 bases). The CDR3 totals 14 residues. From germline, CDR1 is SGDLS and CDR2 YYNGEE. Trimming took off 4 bases at V and 0 bases at J, with 8 bases between the two ends. The CDR3 spells CASSLGDSNQPQHF. The CDR3 region has the DNA TGTGCCAGCAGCCTAGGGGATAGCAATCAGCCCCAGCATTTT.

Only one count was recorded for this clone. The rearrangement joins TRBV19 to TRBJ2-2; no clear D gene. CDR1 and CDR2 (germline): LNHDA, SQIVND (reference sequence). The CDR3 totals 11 residues. V lost 8 bases to trimming and J lost 1 base, with 2 bases between them. The CDR3 here is CASGNTGELFF. The CDR3 region has the DNA TGTGCCAGTGGGAACACCGGGGAGCTGTTTTTT.

The V call is TRBV5-1, the J call TRBJ1-2, with no clear D. There are 13 residues in the CDR3. Germline CDR1 SGHRS, CDR2 YFSETQ. The ends were cut back, 4 bases at V and 5 bases at J, with 12 bases in the middle. As DNA, the CDR3 is TGCGCCAGCAGCAAGGACGACGGATATGGCTACACCTTC. It codes for CASSKDDGYGYTF.

The V call is TRBV7-9, the J call TRBJ2-3; 9 nucleotides agree with TRBD1. The J segment lost 2 bases and the V segment lost 1 base, leaving 10 bases of the junction unmatched. Per germline, CDR1 SEHNR and CDR2 FQNEAQ (reference sequence). This CDR3 has 18 amino acids. Here the CDR3 reads CASSLGASGTGPTDTQYF. CDR3 nucleotide sequence: TGTGCCAGCAGCTTAGGGGCTTCCGGGACAGGGCCCACAGATACGCAGTATTTT. Full variable domain (rest looked up from reference TRBV7-9 and TRBJ2-3): DTGVSQNPRHKITKRGQNVTFRCDPISEHNRLYWYRQTLGQGPEFLTYFQNEAQLEKSRLLSDRFSAERPKGSFSTLEIQRTEQGDSAMYLCASSLGASGTGPTDTQYFGPGTRLTVL.

The CDR3 DNA sequence: TGTGCCAGCAGCTCCCAGGACAGGCTCACGGTCAATGAGCAGTTCTTC. Protein: CASSSQDRLTVNEQFF. The rearrangement links TRBV5-4 to TRBJ2-1; TRBD1 matches at 7 bases. CDR3 length: 16 amino acids. The germline gives CDR1 SGHNT, CDR2 YYREEE (reference sequence). V shed 3 bases, J shed 6 bases, and the junction held 12 bases outside the gene matches.

The gene calls are TRBV28 and TRBJ1-2; D not certain. The CDR3 contains 12 residues. Trimming cost V 3 bases and J 4 bases, with 6 bases left between them. From germline, CDR1 is MDHEN and CDR2 SYDVKM. CDR3 DNA: TGTGCCAGCAGTTTGACGGTCTATGGCTACACCTTC. It is translated as CASSLTVYGYTF.

The chain links TRBV9 to TRBJ2-2; D assignment may be TRBD1 or TRBD2 (5 bases each). The CDR3 has 15 residues. Germline CDR1 and CDR2: SGDLS and YYNGEE. V dropped 6 bases and J dropped 5 bases, with 17 bases sitting between them. The CDR3 region has the DNA TGTGCCAGCACCACCTTCGGGACGGGAACCGGGGAGCTGTTTTTT. This translates into CASTTFGTGTGELFF.

V usage is TRBV27 and J usage is TRBJ1-1, with D possibly being TRBD1 (5 bases). The CDR3 extends over 14 amino acids. The V gene lost 1 base and the J gene lost 5 bases, with 11 bases spanning the gap. The germline CDR1 and CDR2 sequences are MNHEY and SMNVEV (reference sequence). This CDR3 is CASSLLGWGTEAFF. The DNA of the CDR3 is TGTGCCAGCAGTTTATTAGGTTGGGGGACTGAAGCTTTCTTT.

The genes are TRBV7-3 and TRBJ2-1, with 14 bases fitting TRBD2. The germline CDR1 and CDR2 sequences are SGHTA and FQGTGA. CDR3 size: 19 residues. Trimming took 4 bases from V and 7 from J; bases not matched to a gene: 15. CDR3 region: CASSSPGTSGSLNRNEQFF. In DNA form, the CDR3 reads TGTGCCAGCAGCTCACCCGGGACTAGCGGGAGTTTGAATCGAAATGAGCAGTTCTTC.

The rearrangement links TRBV10-1 to TRBJ1-1; 7 nucleotides match TRBD1. Germline CDR1 reads WNHNN; CDR2 reads SYGVQD (reference sequence). With V trimmed by 8 bases and J by 2 bases, 14 bases remained unmatched. CDR3 length: 16 residues. As DNA, the CDR3 is TGCGCCAGCCGGACCTCTTCGGGACAGACAAACACTGAAGCTTTCTTT. Its protein product is CASRTSSGQTNTEAFF.

V is TRBV6-5 and J is TRBJ1-1; the D gene is possibly TRBD1 (5 bases). The V gene lost 5 bases and the J gene lost 8 bases, with 12 bases spanning the gap. The CDR3 totals 12 residues. Per the germline V gene, CDR1 is MNHEY and CDR2 is SVGAGI. The CDR3 protein is CASSPLGGEAFF. The CDR3 nucleotides are TGTGCCAGCAGTCCCTTGGGGGGGGAAGCTTTCTTT.

The chain is built from TRBV5-4 and TRBJ2-1; either TRBD1 or TRBD2 may fit D (7 bases each). Germline CDR1 and CDR2: SGHNT and YYREEE (reference sequence). The CDR3 is 15 residues long. Trimming pared 4 bases from V and 4 bases from J, leaving 15 bases between. CDR3 sequence (DNA): TGTGCCAGCAGCCCACAGCGGGGACAGTACAATGAGCAGTTCTTC. The encoded protein is CASSPQRGQYNEQFF.

This clone was seen a few times. This chain connects TRBV15 to TRBJ1-5; D call uncertain. Between the trimmed V and J ends, which lost 3 bases and 5 bases, there was a span of 8 bases. The CDR3 consists of 13 residues. Per the germline V gene, CDR1 is LNHNV and CDR2 is YYDKDF (reference sequence). For the CDR3, the DNA is TGTGCCACCAGCAGCCGTACGCATCAGCCCCAGCATTTT. This translates into CATSSRTHQPQHF. Full variable domain (rest looked up from reference TRBV15 and TRBJ1-5): DAMVIQNPRYQVTQFGKPVTLSCSQTLNHNVMYWYQQKSSQAPKLLFHYYDKDFNNEADTPDNFQSRRPNTSFCFLDIRSPGLGDTAMYLCATSSRTHQPQHFGDGTRLSIL.

This chain uses TRBV13 with TRBJ2-5; 8 bases align to TRBD1. Germline-derived CDR1 and CDR2 are PRHDT and FYEKMQ (reference sequence). The CDR3 runs 14 residues. The junction had 6 bases not matched to a gene; V was cut back by 4 bases and J by 5 bases. The CDR3 sequence: CASSSTGAGETQYF. CDR3 nucleotide sequence: TGTGCCAGCAGCTCGACAGGGGCAGGGGAGACCCAGTACTTC. Looking up the rest from reference TRBV13 and TRBJ2-5 gives the full variable domain: AAGVIQSPRHLIKEKRETATLKCYPIPRHDTVYWYQQGPGQDPQFLISFYEKMQSDKGSIPDRFSAQQFSDYHSELNMSSLELGDSALYFCASSSTGAGETQYFGPGTRLLVL.

The V and J genes are TRBV4-3 and TRBJ2-7; a weak D match, TRBD2 (6 bases). In germline, CDR1 is LGHNA, CDR2 YSLEER. V dropped 0 bases and J dropped 2 bases, with 14 bases sitting between them. The CDR3 is 16 amino acids. This chain's CDR3 is CASSQDVERRAYEQYF. The DNA for the CDR3 is TGCGCCAGCAGCCAAGATGTGGAGCGGAGGGCCTACGAGCAGTACTTC.

V and J are TRBV11-2 and TRBJ2-1; a possible D gene is TRBD2 (5 bases). This CDR3 has 15 amino acids. Germline V CDR1 and CDR2: SGHAT, FQNNGV. V was clipped by 5 bases and J by 2 bases, with 13 bases between them. CDR3 in DNA: TGTGCCAGCAGCCCCCCGGACTTTACCTACAATGAGCAGTTCTTC. This translates into CASSPPDFTYNEQFF.

The chain links TRBV6-1 to TRBJ2-1, with 8 bases that match TRBD2. V shed 4 bases and J 8 bases; nucleotides not matched to a gene: 16. This CDR3 has 17 residues. CDR1 and CDR2 from the germline V gene are MNHNS and SASEGT. This chain's CDR3 is CASSVPLAGRSTDEQFF. DNA of the CDR3: TGTGCCAGCAGTGTCCCCTTAGCGGGGCGATCGACAGATGAGCAGTTCTTC.

This chain uses TRBV5-1 with TRBJ2-3; 10 bases line up with TRBD2. The CDR3 totals 19 residues. Trimming took 2 bases from V and 2 from J; bases not matched to a gene: 14. Germline assignment: CDR1 SGHRS and CDR2 YFSETQ. The CDR3 DNA sequence: TGCGCCAGCAGCTTACTCGCCCGTGGACTAGCGGCCCTCACAGATACGCAGTATTTT. Protein sequence: CASSLLARGLAALTDTQYF.

The CDR3 DNA reads as TGTGCCAGTAGTATCCCGACCCGATCTAGGGTTGCCGGGGAGCTGTTTTTT. Amino acids: CASSIPTRSRVAGELFF. V is TRBV19 and J is TRBJ2-2, with D uncertain. V lost 3 bases to trimming and J lost 6 bases, with 20 bases between them. The CDR3 spans 17 residues. The germline V gene has CDR1 LNHDA and CDR2 SQIVND (reference sequence).

The rearrangement joins TRBV5-4 to TRBJ1-3; D not resolved. Germline V gene sequence: CDR1 SGHNT, CDR2 YYREEE (reference sequence). Trimming took off 2 bases at V and 6 bases at J, with 9 bases between the two ends. The CDR3 runs to 13 residues. The chain's CDR3 is CASSLSSANTIYF. CDR3 in DNA: TGTGCCAGCAGCTTATCTTCCGCAAACACCATATATTTT. The full variable domain, in which reference TRBV5-4 and TRBJ1-3 provide the parts outside the CDR3, is ETGVTQSPTHLIKTRGQQVTLRCSSQSGHNTVSWYQQALGQGPQFIFQYYREEENGRGNFPPRFSGLQFPNYSSELNVNALELDDSALYLCASSLSSANTIYFGEGSWLTVV.

The chain combines TRBV19 with TRBJ1-2, with D tentatively TRBD1 (5 bases). Trimming shortened V by 7 bases and J by 6 bases, and 15 bases separated the two germline ends. The V gene's germline CDR1 is LNHDA and CDR2 SQIVND (reference sequence). The length of the CDR3 is 13 residues. Here the CDR3 DNA reads TGTGCCAGTACAATAAGTGCAGGGAATGGCTACACCTTC. The encoded protein is CASTISAGNGYTF.

The V call is TRBV4-3, the J call TRBJ2-2, with no clear D. The CDR3 is 14 amino acids. CDR1 and CDR2 from the germline V gene are LGHNA and YSLEER. The V gene lost 0 bases and the J gene lost 1 base, with 3 bases spanning the gap. The CDR3 sequence: CASSQDRNTGELFF. CDR3 bases: TGCGCCAGCAGCCAAGACAGGAACACCGGGGAGCTGTTTTTT.

The genes are TRBV7-9 and TRBJ2-2; D unresolved. CDR1 is SEHNR and CDR2 is FQNEAQ in the germline V gene (reference sequence). This CDR3 is built from 12 residues. V lost 2 bases and J 9 bases, leaving 7 bases between the germline ends. CDR3 protein: CASSLTDRELFF. The CDR3 region has the DNA TGTGCCAGCAGCTTAACGGACCGGGAGCTGTTTTTT.

The rearrangement links TRBV6-1 to TRBJ2-1; D is unresolved. Germline values: CDR1 MNHNS, CDR2 SASEGT. The CDR3 extends over 11 amino acids. Trimming took 3 bases from V and 9 from J, leaving 6 bases between them. CDR3: CASSENGEQFF. CDR3 sequence (DNA): TGTGCCAGCAGTGAGAACGGTGAGCAGTTCTTC.

With regard to this clone: The sample contains more than one DNA sequence encoding this CDR3. The chain combines TRBV2 with TRBJ2-7, with a possible D match to TRBD2 (5 bases). This CDR3 contains 12 residues. Trimming removed 7 bases at V and 2 bases at J, with 9 bases between. Per the germline V gene, CDR1 is SNHLY and CDR2 is FYNNEI. The CDR3 region has the DNA TGTGCCAGCAAAGGCGGGCCCTACGAGCAGTACTTC. Amino acid sequence: CASKGGPYEQYF.